These 12 T cell receptor beta chains originate from one sample sequenced in a study of blood T cell repertoires in COVID-19. Some clones are missing from TCRdb's copy, which holds only in-frame ones; the method was immunoSEQ multiplex PCR. The table lists 100,000 to 150,000 clones, around 80% of them singletons, with over 5% in the top ten. Sequenced material: peripheral blood. The source of these receptors is an elderly man with active or convalescent COVID-19.

The gene calls are TRBV25-1 and TRBJ1-2, with D perhaps TRBD1 (5 bases). CDR3 length: 15 amino acids. From germline, CDR1 is MGHDK and CDR2 SYGVNS. V lost 2 bases, J lost 10 bases, and 20 bases lay in between. The CDR3 region is CASSEMDRQWQDYTF. In DNA, the CDR3 is TGTGCCAGCAGTGAAATGGACCGACAGTGGCAAGACTACACCTTC.

The genes are TRBV6-5 and TRBJ2-5; 7 bases line up with TRBD1. The CDR3 runs to 14 residues. Germline V lookup: CDR1 MNHEY, CDR2 SVGAGI. The ends lost 5 bases at V and 5 bases at J; junction bases unmatched: 8. Here the CDR3 reads CASSRQGRWETQYF. In nucleotides, the CDR3 is TGTGCCAGCAGTCGACAGGGTAGGTGGGAGACCCAGTACTTC.

The chain links TRBV5-1 to TRBJ1-2; tentative D call: TRBD1 (5 bases). V was trimmed by 0 bases and J by 6 bases, leaving 12 bases between them. The CDR3 loop spans 14 amino acids. Germline V gene lookup returns CDR1 SGHRS and CDR2 YFSETQ. CDR3 protein: CASSLVNGADGYTF. CDR3 nucleotide sequence: TGCGCCAGCAGCTTGGTCAATGGGGCCGATGGCTACACCTTC.

The gene calls are TRBV6-5 and TRBJ1-1; 7 nucleotides match TRBD1. The CDR3 loop spans 14 amino acids. V was clipped by 6 bases and J by 5 bases; unmatched bases: 9. Germline V lookup: CDR1 MNHEY, CDR2 SVGAGI. The chain's CDR3 is CASSPLDRVTEAFF. The CDR3 nucleotides read TGTGCCAGCAGCCCGCTCGACAGGGTTACTGAAGCTTTCTTT.

This clone has just a few counts. The chain combines TRBV19 with TRBJ1-6; 8 bases fit TRBD1. V lost 3 bases, J lost 6 bases, and 7 bases stayed unmatched. Germline V CDR1 and CDR2: LNHDA, SQIVND (reference sequence). The length of the CDR3 is 16 residues. The CDR3 loop is CASSISAGGPNSPLHF. The CDR3 coding sequence is TGTGCCAGTAGTATTTCGGCAGGGGGCCCTAATTCACCCCTCCACTTT.

The chain joins TRBV12-3 or TRBV12-4 to TRBJ1-4; TRBD1 might be the D (6 bases). The CDR3 contains 13 residues. The germline V and J ends were trimmed by 6 bases and 8 bases, with 13 bases remaining between them. Here the CDR3 reads CASSRRGGEKLFF. The CDR3 region has the DNA TGTGCCAGCAGCCGCAGGGGTGGCGAAAAACTGTTTTTT.

The chain combines TRBV28 with TRBJ1-5, with unresolved D. The V end lost 2 bases, the J end lost 8 bases, and 16 bases lay between the germline ends. Germline CDR1 and CDR2: MDHEN and SYDVKM. The length of the CDR3 is 15 residues. The CDR3 region is CASSLVPGPEEPQHF. DNA for the CDR3: TGTGCCAGCAGTTTAGTTCCGGGCCCGGAGGAGCCCCAGCATTTT.

The V gene is TRBV7-2, the J gene TRBJ1-2; no clear D. CDR1 and CDR2 (germline): SGHTA, FQGNSA. Between the trimmed V and J ends, which lost 0 bases and 8 bases, there was a span of 7 bases. The CDR3 has 12 amino acids. The CDR3 reads CASSLASGGYTF. CDR3 DNA: TGTGCCAGCAGCTTAGCGTCGGGAGGCTACACCTTC.

Concerning this clone: The sample holds other DNA sequences that translate to the same CDR3. The V and J genes are TRBV5-4 and TRBJ1-3; TRBD1 might be the D (5 bases). Per germline, CDR1 SGHNT and CDR2 YYREEE (reference sequence). With 3 bases removed from V and 4 bases from J, the gap between germline ends came to 5 bases. CDR3 length equals 12 residues. As DNA, the CDR3 is TGTGCCAGCAGCTCAGGGGGAAACACCATATATTTT. This sequence encodes CASSSGGNTIYF. Drawing the rest from reference TRBV5-4 and TRBJ1-3, the complete variable domain is ETGVTQSPTHLIKTRGQQVTLRCSSQSGHNTVSWYQQALGQGPQFIFQYYREEENGRGNFPPRFSGLQFPNYSSELNVNALELDDSALYLCASSSGGNTIYFGEGSWLTVV.

The chain is built from TRBV6-1 and TRBJ2-4; D may be TRBD2 (5 bases). The germline V and J ends were trimmed by 0 bases and 8 bases, with 14 bases remaining between them. Germline V gene sequence: CDR1 MNHNS, CDR2 SASEGT. The CDR3 sequence is 15 residues long. CDR3 nucleotide sequence: TGTGCCAGCAGTGAAGCAGGAGGTGGCCGGGACATTCAGTACTTC. It encodes CASSEAGGGRDIQYF.

The chain has TRBV7-2 and TRBJ2-3, with TRBD2 identical over 7 bases. Per the germline V gene, CDR1 is SGHTA and CDR2 is FQGNSA. This CDR3 is 18 amino acids long. Unmatched junction bases numbered 23, after V lost 0 bases and J lost 14 bases. The CDR3 protein is CASSLAPSSGDQLAQRYF. CDR3 coding DNA: TGTGCCAGCAGCTTAGCGCCCTCCAGCGGGGATCAGCTAGCACAGAGGTATTTT.

The V call is TRBV18, the J call TRBJ2-1, with a tentative D call TRBD2 (6 bases). Looked up from germline, CDR1 is KGHSH and CDR2 is LQKENI. The V and J ends lost 6 bases and 13 bases respectively, with 19 bases between them. The CDR3 covers 13 residues. The CDR3 sequence: CASSGAGSPIQFF. The CDR3 region has the DNA TGTGCCAGCTCGGGTGCGGGGTCTCCTATTCAGTTCTTC. Variable domain in full (rest from reference TRBV18 and TRBJ2-1): NAGVMQNPRHLVRRRGQEARLRCSPMKGHSHVYWYRQLPEEGLKFMVYLQKENIIDESGMPKERFSAEFPKEGPSILRIQQVVRGDSAAYFCASSGAGSPIQFFGPGTRLTVL.